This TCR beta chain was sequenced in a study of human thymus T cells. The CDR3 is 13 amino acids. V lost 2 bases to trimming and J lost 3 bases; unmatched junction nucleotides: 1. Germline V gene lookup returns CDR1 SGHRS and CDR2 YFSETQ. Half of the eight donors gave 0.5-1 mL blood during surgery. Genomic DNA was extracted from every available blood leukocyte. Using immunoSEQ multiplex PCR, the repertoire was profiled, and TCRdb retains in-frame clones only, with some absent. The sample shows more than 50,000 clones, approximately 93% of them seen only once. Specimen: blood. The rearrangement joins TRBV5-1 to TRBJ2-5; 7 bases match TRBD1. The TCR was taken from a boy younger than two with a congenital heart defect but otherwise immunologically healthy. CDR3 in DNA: TGCGCCAGCAGCTTACAGGGGAAAGAGACCCAGTACTTC. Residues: CASSLQGKETQYF.